These 13 T cell receptor beta chains came from one sample sequenced in a study of cytomegalovirus exposure and HLA in healthy donors listed by TCRdb under 2017. The receptor library was made with the immunoSEQ multiplex PCR assay. A mixture of 60 forward primers for TCR Vbeta segments and 13 reverse primers for TCR Jbeta segments was used in the multiplex PCR. TCRdb holds this immuneACCESS table with in-frame rearrangements only. Some clones are missing; in checked studies, unresolved V genes explain under half, and the rest has no known cause. This sample lists about 110,000 clones; 80% to 85% were detected once. Jointly, the top ten make up roughly 2.9% of the sample. The sample was PBMCs. All receptors come from a woman aged 55-69 years in good health and CMV-seropositive.

The CDR3 spells CASSTRQGGAKNIQYF. The CDR3 DNA reads TGTGCCAGCAGCACAAGACAGGGGGGAGCCAAAAACATTCAGTACTTC. The rearrangement joins TRBV5-4 to TRBJ2-4; 9 bases line up with TRBD1. Trimming cost V 4 bases and J 0 bases; bases outside gene matches: 5. Per the germline V gene, CDR1 is SGHNT and CDR2 is YYREEE (reference sequence). The CDR3 sequence is 16 residues long.

The chain uses TRBV18 and TRBJ2-7; 7 bases agree with TRBD1. CDR3 length equals 14 residues. Germline-derived CDR1 and CDR2 are KGHSH and LQKENI. The junction had 8 bases not matched to a gene; V was cut back by 6 bases and J by 3 bases. The CDR3 loop is CASSAGQENYEQYF. CDR3 DNA: TGTGCCAGCTCGGCAGGACAGGAGAACTACGAGCAGTACTTC.

The chain carries TRBV21-1 and TRBJ2-7; no check of the table's D call, TRBD1, against the DNA was made. TRBV21-1 is termed a pseudogene. The CDR3 extends over 15 amino acids. The CDR3 sequence: CASSGGQHCDYEQYF. CDR3 coding DNA: TGTGCCAGCAGCGGAGGACAGCACTGCGACTACGAGCAGTACTTC.

The V and J genes are TRBV7-2 and TRBJ2-7, with TRBD2 identical over 12 bases. In germline, CDR1 is SGHTA, CDR2 FQGNSA. CDR3 length: 14 residues. V lost 4 bases to trimming and J lost 5 bases; unmatched junction nucleotides: 3. The chain's CDR3 is CASSSWTSGNEQYF. CDR3 DNA sequence: TGTGCCAGCAGCTCTTGGACTAGCGGGAACGAGCAGTACTTC.

The chain recombines TRBV6-5 with TRBJ1-1, with a tentative D call TRBD1 (5 bases). V lost 6 bases, J lost 11 bases, and 25 bases lay in between. CDR1 and CDR2 (germline): MNHEY, SVGAGI. This CDR3 has 15 residues. The chain's CDR3 is CASSGRQRGVKEAFF. Here the CDR3 DNA reads TGTGCCAGCAGCGGCCGACAAAGGGGCGTAAAGGAGGCTTTCTTT.

To note about this clone: This CDR3 is also generated by other DNA sequences in the sample. V is TRBV7-2 and J is TRBJ2-7; 11 bases agree with TRBD2. Germline trimming cut 5 bases from V and 0 bases from J; bases unmatched to any gene: 3. The germline CDR1 and CDR2 sequences are SGHTA and FQGNSA. The CDR3 covers 15 residues. CDR3 bases: TGTGCCAGCAGCCCAACTAGCGGGAGCTCCTACGAGCAGTACTTC. It is translated as CASSPTSGSSYEQYF.

This chain uses TRBV29-1 with TRBJ2-3; D is possibly TRBD2 (5 bases). This CDR3 spans 13 amino acids. Germline CDR1 and CDR2: SQVTM and ANQGSEA. Deletions cut 7 bases from V and 2 bases from J, with 13 bases between. The CDR3 DNA follows: TGCAGCGCCGACCTGGGAGACACAGATACGCAGTATTTT. This sequence encodes CSADLGDTDTQYF.

This sequence joins TRBV7-6 and TRBJ2-5; maybe TRBD1 (6 bases). Gene TRBJ2-7 matches the end of the DNA better, so the J call may be wrong. The germline V gene has CDR1 SGHVS and CDR2 FNYEAQ. CDR3 size: 16 residues. CDR3 DNA sequence: TGTGCCAGCACCCCCCTTTGGGGGCCTTTCTCCTACGAGCAGTACTTC. Amino acid sequence: CASTPLWGPFSYEQYF.

The chain carries TRBV27 and TRBJ2-1, with a weak D call TRBD1 (6 bases). V shed 7 bases and J shed 3 bases, with 13 bases lying between them. The CDR3 totals 14 residues. Germline assignment: CDR1 MNHEY and CDR2 SMNVEV (reference sequence). Here the CDR3 DNA reads TGTGCCAGCAACCCAGGGGCGAACTACAATGAGCAGTTCTTC. This translates into CASNPGANYNEQFF.

The V gene is TRBV4-1, the J gene TRBJ2-5, with a tentative D call TRBD1 (6 bases). The germline V gene has CDR1 MGHRA and CDR2 YSYEKL. The CDR3 loop spans 19 amino acids. V was cut by 0 bases and J by 2 bases, with 22 bases left in between. The CDR3 is CASSQDTGGVRGDQETQYF. The CDR3 DNA reads as TGCGCCAGCAGCCAAGATACCGGTGGGGTCAGGGGCGATCAAGAGACCCAGTACTTC.

The chain links TRBV27 to TRBJ2-7, with D perhaps TRBD2 (7 bases). Germline assignment: CDR1 MNHEY and CDR2 SMNVEV (reference sequence). Trimming removed 3 bases at V and 5 bases at J, with 14 bases between. This CDR3 contains 14 residues. CDR3 DNA: TGTGCCAGCAGTTTCCGGGGGGCGTGGGACGAGCAGTACTTC. Translation: CASSFRGAWDEQYF.

V gene TRBV2 combines with J gene TRBJ2-7; weak D call: TRBD1 (5 bases). CDR1 and CDR2 from the germline V gene are SNHLY and FYNNEI. The CDR3 length is 16 residues. Trimming pared 4 bases from V and 0 bases from J, leaving 16 bases between. CDR3: CASSGGQGSSSYEQYF. The CDR3 region has the DNA TGTGCCAGCAGTGGCGGACAAGGCTCCTCCTCCTACGAGCAGTACTTC.

This chain uses TRBV18 with TRBJ1-2; perhaps TRBD1 as D (5 bases). V lost 2 bases and J lost 1, with 11 bases in between. CDR3 length equals 15 residues. In germline, CDR1 is KGHSH, CDR2 LQKENI. The CDR3 spells CASSPIQGSNYGYTF. The CDR3 DNA reads TGTGCCAGCTCACCAATTCAGGGAAGTAACTATGGCTACACCTTC.